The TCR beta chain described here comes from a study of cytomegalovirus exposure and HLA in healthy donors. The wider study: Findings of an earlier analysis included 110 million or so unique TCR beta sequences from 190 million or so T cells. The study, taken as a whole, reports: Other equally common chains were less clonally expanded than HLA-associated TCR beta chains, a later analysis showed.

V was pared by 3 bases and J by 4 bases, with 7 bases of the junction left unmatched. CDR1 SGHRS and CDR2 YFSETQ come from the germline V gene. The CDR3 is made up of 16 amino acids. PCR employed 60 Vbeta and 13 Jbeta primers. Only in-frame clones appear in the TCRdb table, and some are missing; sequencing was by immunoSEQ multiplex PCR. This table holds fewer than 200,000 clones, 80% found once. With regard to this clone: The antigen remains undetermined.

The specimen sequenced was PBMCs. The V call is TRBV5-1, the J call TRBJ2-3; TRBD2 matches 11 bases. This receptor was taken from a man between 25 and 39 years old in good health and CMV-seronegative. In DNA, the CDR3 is TGCGCCAGCAGCTATACTAGCGGGAGAATCGCAGATACGCAGTATTTT. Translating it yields CASSYTSGRIADTQYF.